This T cell receptor (beta chain) was recovered during a study of response to subunit inactivated influenza vaccine. Study observations and caveats: Authors suggested seasonal influenza vaccinations each recruit few new T cells.

Trimming removed 6 bases from V and 6 bases from J; junction bases left unmatched: 14. The CDR3 runs 15 residues. Germline V CDR1 and CDR2: SNHLY, FYNNEI. Each CDR3 protein is one row after TCRdb ran MiXCR on the RT-PCR reads. The table lists about half a million distinct CDR3 sequences, about 25% of them singletons, with 1.9% in the top ten. Note on this clonotype: Its antigen is still unknown.

The V call is TRBV2, the J call TRBJ2-7, with 7 bases fitting TRBD1. Specimen: CD4+ T cells sorted from PBMCs, collected 4 to 6 days after vaccination. The clonotype comes from a man in his fifties or sixties who received an inactivated influenza vaccine. The CDR3 region has the DNA TGTGCCAGCAGGGATTCCGGGACAGTACGGTCCGAGCAGTACTTC. Encoded protein: CASRDSGTVRSEQYF.